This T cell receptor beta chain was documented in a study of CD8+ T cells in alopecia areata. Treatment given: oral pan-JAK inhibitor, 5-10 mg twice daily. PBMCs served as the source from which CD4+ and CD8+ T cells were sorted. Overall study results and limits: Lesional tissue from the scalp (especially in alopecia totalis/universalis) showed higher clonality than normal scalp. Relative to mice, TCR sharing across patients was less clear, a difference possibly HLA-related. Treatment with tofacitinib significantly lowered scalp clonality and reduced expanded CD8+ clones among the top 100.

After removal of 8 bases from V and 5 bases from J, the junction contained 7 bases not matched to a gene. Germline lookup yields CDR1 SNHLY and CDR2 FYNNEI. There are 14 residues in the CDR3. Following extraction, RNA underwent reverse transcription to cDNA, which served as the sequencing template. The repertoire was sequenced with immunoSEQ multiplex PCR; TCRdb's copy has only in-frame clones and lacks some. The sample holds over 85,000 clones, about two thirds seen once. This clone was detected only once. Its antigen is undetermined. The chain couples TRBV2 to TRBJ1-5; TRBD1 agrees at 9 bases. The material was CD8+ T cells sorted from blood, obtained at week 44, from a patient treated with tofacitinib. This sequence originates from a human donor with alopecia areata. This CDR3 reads CASQVGQGHQPQHF. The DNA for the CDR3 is TGTGCCAGCCAGGTGGGACAGGGACATCAGCCCCAGCATTTT.